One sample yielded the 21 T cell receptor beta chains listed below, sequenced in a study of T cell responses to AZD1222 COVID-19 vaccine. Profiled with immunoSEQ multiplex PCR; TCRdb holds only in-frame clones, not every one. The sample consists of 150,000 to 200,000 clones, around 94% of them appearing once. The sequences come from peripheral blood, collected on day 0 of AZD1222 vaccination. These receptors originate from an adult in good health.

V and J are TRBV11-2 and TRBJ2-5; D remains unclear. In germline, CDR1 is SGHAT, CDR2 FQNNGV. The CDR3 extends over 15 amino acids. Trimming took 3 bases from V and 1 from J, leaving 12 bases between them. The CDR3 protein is CASSFQQVIQETQYF. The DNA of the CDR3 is TGTGCCAGCAGCTTCCAGCAGGTGATCCAAGAGACCCAGTACTTC.

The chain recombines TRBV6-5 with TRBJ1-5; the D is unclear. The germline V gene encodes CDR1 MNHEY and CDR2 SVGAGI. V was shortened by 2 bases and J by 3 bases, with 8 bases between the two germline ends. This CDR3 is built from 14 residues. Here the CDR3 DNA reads TGTGCCAGCAGTTACGCGGCCTACAATCAGCCCCAGCATTTT. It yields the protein CASSYAAYNQPQHF.

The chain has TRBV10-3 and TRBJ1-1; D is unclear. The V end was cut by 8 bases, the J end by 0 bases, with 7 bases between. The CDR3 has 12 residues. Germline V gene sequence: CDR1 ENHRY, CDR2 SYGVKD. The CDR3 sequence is CAISAVNTEAFF. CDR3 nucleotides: TGTGCCATCTCCGCAGTGAACACTGAAGCTTTCTTT.

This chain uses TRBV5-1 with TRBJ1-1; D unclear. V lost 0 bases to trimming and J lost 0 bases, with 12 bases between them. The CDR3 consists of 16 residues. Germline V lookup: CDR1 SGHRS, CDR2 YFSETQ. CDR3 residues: CASSLGRRYMNTEAFF. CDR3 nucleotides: TGCGCCAGCAGCTTGGGACGGAGGTATATGAACACTGAAGCTTTCTTT.

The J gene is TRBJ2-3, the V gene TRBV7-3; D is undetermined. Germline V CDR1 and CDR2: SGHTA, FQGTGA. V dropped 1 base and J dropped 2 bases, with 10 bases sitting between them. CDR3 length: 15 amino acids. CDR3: CASSLSLRHTDTQYF. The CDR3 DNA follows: TGTGCCAGCAGCTTAAGTCTGCGGCACACAGATACGCAGTATTTT.

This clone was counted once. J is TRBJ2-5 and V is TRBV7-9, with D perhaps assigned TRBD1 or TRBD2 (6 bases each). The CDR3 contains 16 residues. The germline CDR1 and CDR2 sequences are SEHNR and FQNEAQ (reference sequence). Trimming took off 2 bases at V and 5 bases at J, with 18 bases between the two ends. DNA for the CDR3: TGTGCCAGCAGCTTACTTGCCGGGGGCCCCGGGGAGACCCAGTACTTC. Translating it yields CASSLLAGGPGETQYF.

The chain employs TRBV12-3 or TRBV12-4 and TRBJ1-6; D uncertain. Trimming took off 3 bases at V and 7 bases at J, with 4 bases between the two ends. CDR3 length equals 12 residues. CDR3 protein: CASSFANSPLHF. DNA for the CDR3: TGTGCCAGCAGTTTTGCCAATTCACCCCTCCACTTT.

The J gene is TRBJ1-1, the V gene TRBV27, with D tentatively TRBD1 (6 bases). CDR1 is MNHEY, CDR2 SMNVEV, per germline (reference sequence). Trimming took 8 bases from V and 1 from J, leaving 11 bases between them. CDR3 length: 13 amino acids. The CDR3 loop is CASGTGQNTEAFF. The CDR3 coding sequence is TGTGCCAGCGGTACAGGGCAGAACACTGAAGCTTTCTTT.

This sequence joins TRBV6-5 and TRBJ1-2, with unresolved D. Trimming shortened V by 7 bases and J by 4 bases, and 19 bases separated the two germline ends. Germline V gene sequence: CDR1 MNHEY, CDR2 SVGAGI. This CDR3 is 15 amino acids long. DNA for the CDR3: TGTGCCAGCAAAACCTGGGCAGCAATCTTCTATGGCTACACCTTC. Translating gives CASKTWAAIFYGYTF.

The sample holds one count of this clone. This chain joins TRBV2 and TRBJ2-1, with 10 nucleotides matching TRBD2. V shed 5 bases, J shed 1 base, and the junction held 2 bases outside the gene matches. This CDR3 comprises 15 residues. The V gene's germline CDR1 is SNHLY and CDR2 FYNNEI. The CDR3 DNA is TGTGCCAGCAGTCTTAGCGGGGGGTCCTACAATGAGCAGTTCTTC. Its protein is CASSLSGGSYNEQFF.

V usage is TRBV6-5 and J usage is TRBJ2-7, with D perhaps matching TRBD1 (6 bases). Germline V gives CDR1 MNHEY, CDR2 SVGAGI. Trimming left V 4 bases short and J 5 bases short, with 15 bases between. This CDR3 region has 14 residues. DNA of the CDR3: TGTGCCAGCAGTTCGACTACAGGGTTCCACGAGCAGTACTTC. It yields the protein CASSSTTGFHEQYF.

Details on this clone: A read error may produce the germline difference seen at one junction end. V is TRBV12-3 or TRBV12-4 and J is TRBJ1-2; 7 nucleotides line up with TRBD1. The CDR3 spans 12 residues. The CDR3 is CASSLDGLDRRF. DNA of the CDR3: TGTGCCAGCAGTTTAGATGGTCTGGACAGGCGCTTC.

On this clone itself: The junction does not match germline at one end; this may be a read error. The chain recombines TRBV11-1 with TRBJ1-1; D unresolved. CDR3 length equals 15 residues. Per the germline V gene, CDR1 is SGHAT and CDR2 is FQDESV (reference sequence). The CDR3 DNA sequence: TGTGCCAGCAGCCTAGCCCCAGCCATGAACACTGAAGCTTTCTTT. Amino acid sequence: CASSLAPAMNTEAFF.

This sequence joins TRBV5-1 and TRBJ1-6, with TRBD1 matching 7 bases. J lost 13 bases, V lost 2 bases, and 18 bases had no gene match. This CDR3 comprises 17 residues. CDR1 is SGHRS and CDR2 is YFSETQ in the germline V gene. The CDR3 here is CASSFGSTGYQNLPLHF. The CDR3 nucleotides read TGCGCCAGCAGCTTCGGATCGACAGGGTACCAGAATTTGCCCCTCCACTTT.

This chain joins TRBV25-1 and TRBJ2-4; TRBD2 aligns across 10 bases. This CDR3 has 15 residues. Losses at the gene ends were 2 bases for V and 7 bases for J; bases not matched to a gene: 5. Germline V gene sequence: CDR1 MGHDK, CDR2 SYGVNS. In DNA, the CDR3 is TGTGCCAGCAGTGAAACTAGCGGGGTCGTCAACATTCAGTACTTC. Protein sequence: CASSETSGVVNIQYF.

The CDR3 spells CASSLGGFQPQHF. CDR3 nucleotides: TGTGCCAGCAGTTTGGGCGGGTTTCAGCCCCAGCATTTT. J is TRBJ1-5 and V is TRBV12-3 or TRBV12-4; D call uncertain. V was cut by 3 bases and J by 6 bases, with 9 bases left in between. CDR3 size: 13 residues.

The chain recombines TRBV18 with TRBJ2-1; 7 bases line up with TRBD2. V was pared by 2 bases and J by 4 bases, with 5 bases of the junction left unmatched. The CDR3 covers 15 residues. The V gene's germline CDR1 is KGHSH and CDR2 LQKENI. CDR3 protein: CASSPGGVPYNEQFF. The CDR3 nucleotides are TGTGCCAGCTCACCAGGGGGGGTGCCTTACAATGAGCAGTTCTTC.

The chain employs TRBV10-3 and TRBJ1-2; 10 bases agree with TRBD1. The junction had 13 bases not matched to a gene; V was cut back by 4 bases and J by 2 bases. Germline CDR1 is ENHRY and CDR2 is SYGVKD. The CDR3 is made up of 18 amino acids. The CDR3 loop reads CAISAIRDRGEGNYGYTF. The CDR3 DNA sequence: TGTGCCATCAGTGCAATTCGGGACAGGGGAGAGGGGAACTATGGCTACACCTTC.

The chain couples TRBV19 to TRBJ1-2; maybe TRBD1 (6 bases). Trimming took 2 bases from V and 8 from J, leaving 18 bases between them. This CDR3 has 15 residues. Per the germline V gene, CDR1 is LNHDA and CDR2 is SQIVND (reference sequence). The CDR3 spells CASSITMPGGLGYTF. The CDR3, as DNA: TGTGCCAGTAGTATAACCATGCCCGGGGGGCTAGGCTACACCTTC.

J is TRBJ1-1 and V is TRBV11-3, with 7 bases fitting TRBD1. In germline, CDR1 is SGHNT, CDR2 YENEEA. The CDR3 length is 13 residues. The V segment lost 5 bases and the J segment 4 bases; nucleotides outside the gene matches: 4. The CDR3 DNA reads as TGTGCCAGCAGCCACAGGGGAGGCACTGAAGCTTTCTTT. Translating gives CASSHRGGTEAFF.

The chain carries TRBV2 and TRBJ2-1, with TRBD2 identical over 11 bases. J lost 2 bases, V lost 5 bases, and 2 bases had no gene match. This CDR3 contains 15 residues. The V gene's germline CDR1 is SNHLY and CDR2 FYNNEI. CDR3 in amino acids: CASSRLAGTYNEQFF. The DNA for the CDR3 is TGTGCCAGCAGTCGACTAGCGGGAACCTACAATGAGCAGTTCTTC. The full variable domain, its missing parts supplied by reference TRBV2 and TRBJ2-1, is EPEVTQTPSHQVTQMGQEVILRCVPISNHLYFYWYRQILGQKVEFLVSFYNNEISEKSEIFDDQFSVERPDGSNFTLKIRSTKLEDSAMYFCASSRLAGTYNEQFFGPGTRLTVL.